Following are 30 T cell receptor beta chains from one sample sequenced in a study of blood T cell repertoires in COVID-19. Profiling relied on immunoSEQ multiplex PCR, and the TCRdb table lists in-frame clones only, not all of them. The sample consists of 150,000 to 200,000 clones, 70% to 90% of them appearing once. The sequenced sample consisted of PBMCs or T cells enriched from blood (not recorded which). The receptors derive from a young woman who had recovered from COVID-19.

In regard to this clone: The same CDR3 arises from other DNA sequences in this sample as well. The rearrangement joins TRBV9 to TRBJ2-1, with D possibly TRBD2 on 5 matching bases. The ends were cut back, 0 bases at V and 0 bases at J, with 7 bases in the middle. The germline gives CDR1 SGDLS, CDR2 YYNGEE. CDR3 length: 15 residues. DNA of the CDR3: TGTGCCAGCAGCGTAGGCGGGCGCTCCTACAATGAGCAGTTCTTC. Encoded protein: CASSVGGRSYNEQFF.

This chain links TRBV19 with TRBJ1-5; the D gene is possibly TRBD1 (6 bases). Germline CDR1 reads LNHDA; CDR2 reads SQIVND (reference sequence). This CDR3 is 13 amino acids long. Deletions cut 5 bases from V and 9 bases from J, with 14 bases between. CDR3 region: CASSPTGPRPQHF. DNA of the CDR3: TGTGCCAGTAGTCCGACAGGTCCCAGGCCCCAGCATTTT.

The J gene is TRBJ2-7, the V gene TRBV23-1; the D gene is possibly TRBD2 (6 bases). TRBV23-1 is filed as an ORF, its function uncertain. There are 11 residues in the CDR3. Trimming took 3 bases from V and 6 from J, leaving 6 bases between them. The CDR3 region is CASSHGSEQYF. The DNA for the CDR3 is TGCGCCAGCAGTCACGGGAGCGAGCAGTACTTC.

The chain recombines TRBV19 with TRBJ1-4; unclear D gene. Germline V gene lookup returns CDR1 LNHDA and CDR2 SQIVND (reference sequence). Deletions cut 6 bases from V and 6 bases from J, with 11 bases between. The CDR3 runs 13 residues. The CDR3 reads CASSPSRDEKLFF. CDR3 nucleotides: TGTGCCAGTAGCCCTTCGCGAGATGAAAAACTGTTTTTT.

V gene TRBV24-1 combines with J gene TRBJ2-1; 15 bases agree with TRBD2. The V gene end was trimmed by 4 bases and the J gene end by 7 bases; junction bases not matched to a gene: 10. CDR3 length: 18 residues. CDR1 is KGHDR, CDR2 SFDVKD, per germline. The CDR3 is CATSDTYGTSGRNNEQFF. The CDR3 DNA reads TGTGCCACCAGTGACACCTACGGGACTAGCGGGAGGAATAATGAGCAGTTCTTC.

The chain links TRBV4-2 to TRBJ2-1; TRBD1 matches 8 bases. V was clipped by 0 bases and J by 9 bases; unmatched bases: 10. CDR3 size: 16 residues. Germline CDR1 reads LGHNA; CDR2 reads YNFKEQ. The CDR3: CASSQDPQGAESEQFF. CDR3 in DNA: TGTGCCAGCAGCCAAGATCCCCAGGGGGCGGAGAGTGAGCAGTTCTTC.

This sequence joins TRBV27 and TRBJ2-7; 10 bases line up with TRBD2. Losses at the gene ends were 2 bases for V and 9 bases for J; bases not matched to a gene: 16. The germline gives CDR1 MNHEY, CDR2 SMNVEV (reference sequence). The CDR3 totals 17 residues. CDR3 bases: TGTGCCAGCAGTTTAATATCTAGCGGGAGTTCCCTCCTCGGGCAGTACTTC. This codes for CASSLISSGSSLLGQYF.

The V call is TRBV7-2, the J call TRBJ2-1; weak D call: TRBD2 (5 bases). The V gene's germline CDR1 is SGHTA and CDR2 FQGNSA. The CDR3 is 14 residues long. The V end lost 1 base, the J end lost 6 bases, and 10 bases lay between the germline ends. CDR3 protein: CASSLVPSSNEQFF. Written as DNA, the CDR3 is TGTGCCAGCAGCTTAGTGCCTAGCAGCAATGAGCAGTTCTTC.

The rearrangement links TRBV5-4 to TRBJ2-7; the match to TRBD2 covers 10 bases. The ends lost 4 bases at V and 0 bases at J; junction bases unmatched: 7. Per the germline V gene, CDR1 is SGHNT and CDR2 is YYREEE (reference sequence). The CDR3 consists of 16 residues. The CDR3 protein is CASSPGLAGVSYEQYF. The DNA for the CDR3 is TGTGCCAGCAGCCCAGGCCTAGCGGGAGTCTCCTACGAGCAGTACTTC.

This clone was seen just once. This chain uses TRBV6-5 with TRBJ2-3; weak D call: TRBD1 (5 bases). From germline, CDR1 is MNHEY and CDR2 SVGAGI. With 8 bases removed from V and 0 bases from J, the gap between germline ends came to 12 bases. The CDR3 is 14 amino acids. CDR3 residues: CASLQGFSTDTQYF. The CDR3 nucleotides read TGTGCCAGCCTCCAGGGATTTAGCACAGATACGCAGTATTTT.

The rearrangement joins TRBV18 to TRBJ2-3, with TRBD2 identical over 9 bases. The trim removed 0 bases at V and 5 bases at J, leaving 3 bases unmatched. Germline CDR1 KGHSH, CDR2 LQKENI. This CDR3 contains 15 residues. CDR3 DNA: TGTGCCAGCTCACCACCGTCACTAGCGGGAGATACGCAGTATTTT. It specifies CASSPPSLAGDTQYF.

This chain links TRBV27 with TRBJ2-7; D may be TRBD1 (5 bases). The CDR3 has 16 residues. Germline V gene data show CDR1 as MNHEY and CDR2 as SMNVEV (reference sequence). The V and J ends lost 2 bases and 3 bases respectively, with 17 bases between them. DNA of the CDR3: TGTGCCAGCAGTTTACGACTGTCGGAAGGGGTCTACGAGCAGTACTTC. Translated, it gives CASSLRLSEGVYEQYF.

The chain joins TRBV27 to TRBJ2-7; D is unresolved. This CDR3 spans 14 amino acids. Trimming took 5 bases from V and 0 from J, leaving 11 bases between them. Germline CDR1 and CDR2: MNHEY and SMNVEV (reference sequence). The DNA of the CDR3 is TGTGCCAGCAGTCCACAGAGAAGCTCCTACGAGCAGTACTTC. It translates to CASSPQRSSYEQYF.

V is TRBV29-1 and J is TRBJ2-3; 9 bases line up with TRBD2. Germline V gives CDR1 SQVTM, CDR2 ANQGSEA. J gave up 3 bases and V 8 bases, and 9 bases lay outside the gene matches. The CDR3 spans 14 residues. CDR3 amino acids: CSSFSGRNTDTQYF. CDR3 coding DNA: TGCAGCTCCTTCAGCGGGAGGAATACAGATACGCAGTATTTT.

The chain links TRBV3-1 (or the pseudogene TRBV3-2) to TRBJ1-3, with no clear D. Germline V CDR1 and CDR2: LGHDT, YNNKEL (reference sequence). The V end lost 7 bases, the J end lost 4 bases, and 8 bases lay between the germline ends. This CDR3 spans 12 amino acids. The CDR3 loop is CASMGQGNTIYF. The DNA for the CDR3 is TGTGCCAGCATGGGCCAGGGAAACACCATATATTTT.

V and J are TRBV13 and TRBJ2-7; 9 bases align to TRBD1. The V and J ends lost 5 bases and 0 bases, in that order; junction bases with no gene match: 8. Germline assignment: CDR1 PRHDT and CDR2 FYEKMQ (reference sequence). CDR3 length equals 16 residues. CDR3 loop: CASSARTGADSYEQYF. The CDR3 region has the DNA TGTGCCAGCAGCGCCCGGACAGGGGCCGACTCCTACGAGCAGTACTTC.

The chain is built from TRBV27 and TRBJ1-5, with D hard to call. Per germline, CDR1 MNHEY and CDR2 SMNVEV (reference sequence). This CDR3 is built from 13 residues. Trimming left V 7 bases short and J 3 bases short, with 10 bases between. Here the CDR3 DNA reads TGTGCCAGCAAGAGCGGCCTCAATCAGCCCCAGCATTTT. Residues: CASKSGLNQPQHF.

CDR3 in amino acids: CASSQEGTGVQETQYF. DNA for the CDR3: TGTGCCAGCAGCCAAGAGGGGACAGGGGTCCAAGAGACCCAGTACTTC. The V call is TRBV3-1 (or the pseudogene TRBV3-2), the J call TRBJ2-5; 10 bases match TRBD1. The CDR3 loop spans 16 amino acids. Germline values: CDR1 LGHDT, CDR2 YNNKEL (reference sequence). Trimming at V came to 0 bases and at J to 1 base, leaving 2 bases not matched to a gene.

The rearrangement joins TRBV15 to TRBJ1-2; D remains unclear. Germline values: CDR1 LNHNV, CDR2 YYDKDF (reference sequence). V lost 0 bases, J lost 7 bases, and 6 bases lay in between. CDR3 length: 12 amino acids. The CDR3 loop is CATSRDTSGYTF. The CDR3, as DNA: TGTGCCACCAGCAGAGATACGAGTGGCTACACCTTC. The variable domain in full, completed from reference TRBV15 and TRBJ1-2, reads DAMVIQNPRYQVTQFGKPVTLSCSQTLNHNVMYWYQQKSSQAPKLLFHYYDKDFNNEADTPDNFQSRRPNTSFCFLDIRSPGLGDTAMYLCATSRDTSGYTFGSGTRLTVV.

The rearrangement joins TRBV28 to TRBJ2-7; TRBD1 aligns across 8 bases. The CDR3 covers 15 residues. Germline V gene data show CDR1 as MDHEN and CDR2 as SYDVKM. With V trimmed by 7 bases and J by 3 bases, 11 bases remained unmatched. The CDR3 is CASIKRTGRIYEQYF. The CDR3 DNA reads as TGTGCCAGCATCAAACGGACAGGGAGAATCTACGAGCAGTACTTC.

The gene calls are TRBV5-1 and TRBJ2-2; the match to TRBD2 covers 14 bases. From germline, CDR1 is SGHRS and CDR2 YFSETQ. V gave up 4 bases and J gave up 0 bases; unmatched junction bases: 5. CDR3 length equals 18 residues. CDR3 in amino acids: CASSLTGLAGANTGELFF. The CDR3 coding sequence is TGCGCCAGCAGCCTAACGGGACTAGCGGGAGCGAACACCGGGGAGCTGTTTTTT.

The rearrangement joins TRBV6-2 or TRBV6-3 to TRBJ1-1; weak D call: TRBD1 (6 bases). Germline loops: CDR1 MNHEY, CDR2 SVGEGT. The V gene lost 1 base and the J gene lost 1 base, with 7 bases spanning the gap. This CDR3 region has 14 residues. CDR3 residues: CASSYLGQNTEAFF. CDR3 coding DNA: TGTGCCAGCAGTTACTTGGGACAGAACACTGAAGCTTTCTTT.

The rearrangement links TRBV10-3 to TRBJ2-2, with D maybe TRBD2 (6 bases). The V gene lost 4 bases and the J gene lost 8 bases, with 23 bases spanning the gap. Germline CDR1 and CDR2: ENHRY and SYGVKD. The CDR3 covers 17 residues. The DNA of the CDR3 is TGTGCCATCAGTGGAACGGGACTCATACTTCGGGGAGGGGAGCTGTTTTTT. It specifies CAISGTGLILRGGELFF.

This chain's CDR3 is CASSPGAGSSYEQYF. The CDR3 DNA reads as TGTGCCAGCAGCCCCGGAGCGGGTTCCTCCTACGAGCAGTACTTC. The V call is TRBV7-3, the J call TRBJ2-7; D possibly corresponds to TRBD2 (6 bases). The V end lost 5 bases, the J end lost 0 bases, and 14 bases lay between the germline ends. Germline lookup yields CDR1 SGHTA and CDR2 FQGTGA. The CDR3 covers 15 residues.

This clone is a singleton in its sample. The chain uses TRBV11-2 and TRBJ2-1; maybe TRBD2 (5 bases). There are 16 residues in the CDR3. Trimming removed 3 bases at V and 0 bases at J, with 12 bases between. Germline CDR1 SGHAT, CDR2 FQNNGV. The CDR3, as DNA: TGTGCCAGCAGCTTGGATTGGGAGAGCTCCTACAATGAGCAGTTCTTC. It encodes CASSLDWESSYNEQFF.

This clone was seen a single time. This chain connects TRBV25-1 to TRBJ2-1; 8 bases fit TRBD2. Germline lookup yields CDR1 MGHDK and CDR2 SYGVNS. The CDR3 is 13 amino acids. The V and J ends lost 3 bases and 9 bases, in that order; junction bases with no gene match: 4. DNA of the CDR3: TGTGCCAGCAGTGAGGGACTAGTAGTTGAGCAGTTCTTC. Protein sequence: CASSEGLVVEQFF.

The V call is TRBV3-1 (or the pseudogene TRBV3-2), the J call TRBJ1-2; no definite D call. The CDR3 extends over 12 amino acids. Trimming took 3 bases from V and 6 from J, leaving 8 bases between them. Germline V gene lookup returns CDR1 LGHDT and CDR2 YNNKEL (reference sequence). CDR3 coding DNA: TGTGCCAGCAGCCAGGGCCATGATGGCTACACCTTC. As protein: CASSQGHDGYTF.

The chain is built from TRBV27 and TRBJ2-3, with a possible D match to TRBD2 (5 bases). The CDR3 is made up of 13 amino acids. V dropped 4 bases and J dropped 2 bases, with 7 bases sitting between them. Germline lookup yields CDR1 MNHEY and CDR2 SMNVEV (reference sequence). CDR3 in DNA: TGTGCCAGCAGTTCCGGGGACACAGATACGCAGTATTTT. Protein: CASSSGDTDTQYF.

The rearrangement links TRBV9 to TRBJ2-7; D is unclear. This CDR3 is 14 amino acids long. The germline CDR1 and CDR2 sequences are SGDLS and YYNGEE. Trimming shortened V by 4 bases and J by 6 bases, and 17 bases separated the two germline ends. CDR3 region: CASSLQPTPGEQYF. Here the CDR3 DNA reads TGTGCCAGCAGCCTACAACCGACTCCGGGCGAGCAGTACTTC.

The chain uses TRBV5-4 and TRBJ1-6, with 8 bases lining up with TRBD1. Trimming at V came to 10 bases and at J to 7 bases, leaving 7 bases not matched to a gene. Germline assignment: CDR1 SGHNT and CDR2 YYREEE (reference sequence). This CDR3 is built from 13 residues. The CDR3 sequence is CAARQGANSPLHF. In DNA, the CDR3 is TGTGCCGCGAGGCAGGGGGCGAATTCACCCCTCCACTTT.